These 13 T cell receptor beta chains share one sample of origin, sequenced in a study of glioma-infiltrating T cells after dendritic cell vaccination. Clones were sequenced by immunoSEQ multiplex PCR, and TCRdb holds only the in-frame ones, with some missing. The table includes roughly 56,000 clones, under 90% detected once. The time point denotes: after dendritic cell vaccination, including at tumor progression/relapse. The sequences come from blood, collected after dendritic cell vaccination. These receptors were collected from a human donor with glioblastoma.

The chain joins TRBV30 to TRBJ1-5; possible D gene TRBD1, 5 bases. The V and J ends lost 0 bases and 7 bases respectively, with 16 bases between them. CDR1 GTSNPN and CDR2 SVGIG come from the germline V gene (reference sequence). The CDR3 consists of 15 residues. CDR3 in amino acids: CAWSVQEGNGQPQHF. DNA of the CDR3: TGTGCCTGGAGTGTACAGGAGGGGAATGGCCAGCCCCAGCATTTT.

The chain links TRBV28 to TRBJ2-1, with 10 bases fitting TRBD2. This CDR3 comprises 15 residues. Germline CDR1 reads MDHEN; CDR2 reads SYDVKM. Trimming cost V 3 bases and J 9 bases; bases outside gene matches: 8. The CDR3 protein is CASSFTSGGASEQFF. The CDR3 DNA reads TGTGCCAGCAGTTTCACCAGCGGGGGGGCGTCTGAGCAGTTCTTC.

There are a few counts of this clone. The rearrangement uses TRBV6-6 and TRBJ2-7, with 10 bases that match TRBD1. The CDR3 runs 15 residues. Per the germline V gene, CDR1 is MNHNY and CDR2 is SVGAGI (reference sequence). Trimming cost V 6 bases and J 6 bases; bases outside gene matches: 11. The CDR3 reads CASSTQRDRGPEQYF. The CDR3 bases are TGTGCCAGCAGCACCCAAAGGGACAGGGGTCCCGAGCAGTACTTC.

This clone was observed a single time. The V and J genes are TRBV20-1 and TRBJ2-7; D remains unclear. This CDR3 is 11 amino acids long. Germline V gene lookup returns CDR1 DFQATT and CDR2 SNEGSKA (reference sequence). The CDR3 spells CTTRSPYEQYF. In DNA form, the CDR3 reads TGCACCACTCGTTCACCCTACGAGCAGTACTTC.

The rearrangement links TRBV11-1 to TRBJ2-5; 8 nucleotides agree with TRBD1. The V gene end was trimmed by 5 bases and the J gene end by 3 bases; junction bases not matched to a gene: 2. The V gene's germline CDR1 is SGHAT and CDR2 FQDESV (reference sequence). The CDR3 loop spans 13 amino acids. This CDR3 reads CASSQDREETQYF. DNA of the CDR3: TGTGCCAGCAGCCAGGACAGGGAAGAGACCCAGTACTTC.

This clone was recorded once. The chain uses TRBV5-6 and TRBJ1-2; D is uncertain. The germline gives CDR1 SGHDT, CDR2 YYEEEE. The ends were cut back, 1 base at V and 12 bases at J, with 16 bases in the middle. The CDR3 runs 13 residues. CDR3 in amino acids: CASSLMQDLADTF. The CDR3 DNA reads TGTGCCAGCAGCTTGATGCAGGACTTGGCGGACACCTTC.

The rearrangement joins TRBV11-3 to TRBJ2-7, with D possibly TRBD2 on 6 matching bases. CDR3 size: 15 residues. Trimming took off 0 bases at V and 3 bases at J, with 12 bases between the two ends. CDR1 is SGHNT and CDR2 is YENEEA in the germline V gene. The CDR3 here is CASSLESGPGYEQYF. DNA for the CDR3: TGTGCCAGCAGCTTAGAGAGCGGGCCCGGCTACGAGCAGTACTTC. Complete variable domain (other parts from reference TRBV11-3 and TRBJ2-7): EAGVVQSPRYKIIEKKQPVAFWCNPISGHNTLYWYLQNLGQGPELLIRYENEEAVDDSQLPKDRFSAERLKGVDSTLKIQPAELGDSAVYLCASSLESGPGYEQYFGPGTRLTVT.

The genes are TRBV5-1 and TRBJ1-2; 9 bases are shared with TRBD1. V trimming: 5 bases; J trimming: 8 bases; junction bases outside the gene matches: 7. The CDR3 consists of 13 residues. The germline gives CDR1 SGHRS, CDR2 YFSETQ. The DNA for the CDR3 is TGCGCCAGCAGTCAGGGACAGGGTTTGGGCTACACCTTC. It specifies CASSQGQGLGYTF.

The rearrangement joins TRBV6-5 to TRBJ1-5; D gene unclear. The CDR3 covers 12 residues. CDR1 and CDR2 (germline): MNHEY, SVGAGI. V shed 6 bases and J shed 7 bases, with 10 bases lying between them. The CDR3 DNA follows: TGTGCCAGCAGGACCTCGGGACAGCCCCAGCATTTT. Translated: CASRTSGQPQHF.

The genes are TRBV9 and TRBJ2-1, with 8 bases lining up with TRBD2. With V trimmed by 4 bases and J by 3 bases, 3 bases remained unmatched. Germline V gene data show CDR1 as SGDLS and CDR2 as YYNGEE. The CDR3 sequence is 14 residues long. CDR3 DNA sequence: TGTGCCAGCAGCTTCACTAGCGGCTACAATGAGCAGTTCTTC. It yields the protein CASSFTSGYNEQFF.

The gene calls are TRBV4-1 and TRBJ1-6; 9 nucleotides line up with TRBD1. Germline trimming cut 0 bases from V and 8 bases from J; bases unmatched to any gene: 5. This CDR3 spans 16 amino acids. Germline V CDR1 and CDR2: MGHRA, YSYEKL. The CDR3 region has the DNA TGCGCCAGCAGCCAAGACGGGACAGGGAAACATTCACCCCTCCACTTT. This gives the protein CASSQDGTGKHSPLHF.

This sequence joins TRBV5-1 and TRBJ1-1; D unclear. The CDR3 sequence is 15 residues long. CDR1 SGHRS and CDR2 YFSETQ come from the germline V gene. With 0 bases removed from V and 2 bases from J, the gap between germline ends came to 11 bases. The CDR3 DNA is TGCGCCAGCAGCTTGGTTCGGGATAGTAACACTGAAGCTTTCTTT. Translating it yields CASSLVRDSNTEAFF.

The chain couples TRBV7-2 to TRBJ2-5; 7 nucleotides match TRBD2. This CDR3 comprises 15 residues. V dropped 0 bases and J dropped 4; count of bases not matched to a gene: 5. Per the germline V gene, CDR1 is SGHTA and CDR2 is FQGNSA. CDR3: CASSLAATSLETQYF. The CDR3 nucleotides read TGTGCCAGCAGCTTAGCGGCGACTAGCTTAGAGACCCAGTACTTC.